A single sample is the source of the 14 T cell receptor beta chains below, sequenced in a study of T cells expressing NK-cell markers. One entry per CDR3 protein, without DNA, is what TCRdb gives after re-calling the 5' RACE reads. This sample contains approximately 15,000 distinct CDR3 sequences. The sequencing input was blood T cells: a sorted CD56 or NKG2C T cell subset, CD4+ or CD8+ T cells, or bulk PBMC T cells (not recorded which). Receptor source: a man aged 18-69 years in good health.

The chain recombines TRBV2 with TRBJ2-3; TCRdb returns TRBD2, unconfirmable since there is no DNA. The CDR3 spans 15 residues. Germline V lookup: CDR1 SNHLY, CDR2 FYNNEI. The CDR3 protein is CASSDGTSGGDTQYF.

The V call is TRBV29-1, the J call TRBJ2-1; there is no DNA to check the TCRdb D call of TRBD1. The CDR3 contains 15 residues. Germline V lookup: CDR1 SQVTM, CDR2 ANQGSEA. The CDR3 here is CSGDPGTGGGNEQFF.

This chain joins TRBV28 and TRBJ2-7; TCRdb's D gene call, TRBD1, goes unchecked for lack of DNA. The germline gives CDR1 MDHEN, CDR2 SYDVKM. The CDR3 has 15 amino acids. The CDR3 protein is CASSTQGDGPYEQYF. Combining the CDR3 with reference TRBV28 and TRBJ2-7 gives the whole variable domain DVKVTQSSRYLVKRTGEKVFLECVQDMDHENMFWYRQDPGLGLRLIYFSYDVKMKEKGDIPEGYSVSREKKERFSLILESASTNQTSMYLCASSTQGDGPYEQYFGPGTRLTVT.

J is TRBJ2-4 and V is TRBV27. The germline CDR1 and CDR2 sequences are MNHEY and SMNVEV (reference sequence). The CDR3 covers 15 residues. The CDR3 loop reads CASSRGALAKNIQYF.

V usage is TRBV7-6 and J usage is TRBJ2-3; TCRdb names TRBD1, which stays unverified in the absence of DNA. The CDR3 totals 17 residues. The germline V gene encodes CDR1 SGHVS and CDR2 FNYEAQ. The CDR3 reads CASSLRRTLSGTDTQYF.

J is TRBJ2-7 and V is TRBV12-3 or TRBV12-4; TCRdb indicates TRBD2, and absent DNA this call remains unverified. The CDR3 has 15 amino acids. Here the CDR3 reads CASSPQGLPLYEQYF.

The rearrangement joins TRBV10-3 to TRBJ2-1; TCRdb designates TRBD2, a call that cannot be tested without DNA. This CDR3 comprises 14 residues. Germline V gene sequence: CDR1 ENHRY, CDR2 SYGVKD. CDR3 region: CAISGLAGSNEQFF.

This rearrangement joins TRBV20-1 to TRBJ1-6. The CDR3 is 14 amino acids. CDR1 is DFQATT and CDR2 is SNEGSKA in the germline V gene (reference sequence). CDR3 in amino acids: CSARGTVDNSPLHF.

The rearrangement links TRBV6-2 or TRBV6-3 to TRBJ2-7. Germline V gives CDR1 MNHEY, CDR2 SVGEGT. The CDR3 contains 21 residues. CDR3: CASSSRPRFQSETKSSYEQYF.

This rearrangement joins TRBV2 to TRBJ2-2; the TRBD1 assignment by TCRdb is unverifiable without DNA. Germline CDR1 reads SNHLY; CDR2 reads FYNNEI. This CDR3 has 12 residues. CDR3 sequence: CASSETGAGLFF.

This CDR3 is CSANRGVINEQFF. The chain recombines TRBV20-1 with TRBJ2-1; TCRdb gives TRBD1 as the D gene, but with no DNA this cannot be confirmed. Per the germline V gene, CDR1 is DFQATT and CDR2 is SNEGSKA (reference sequence). This CDR3 is built from 13 residues.

The chain couples TRBV7-6 to TRBJ2-3; absent DNA, TCRdb's TRBD1 call cannot be checked. The CDR3 length is 15 residues. Germline assignment: CDR1 SGHVS and CDR2 FNYEAQ. The CDR3 spells CASSSGQGNTDTQYF.

The V gene is TRBV6-1, the J gene TRBJ2-1; with no DNA, the TCRdb D assignment of TRBD1 cannot be verified. Germline V gene sequence: CDR1 MNHNS, CDR2 SASEGT. This CDR3 region has 15 residues. The CDR3 sequence is CASSASVGTYNEQFF.

This sequence joins TRBV20-1 and TRBJ1-2; TCRdb outputs TRBD1, but without DNA this stays unchecked. The CDR3 sequence is 12 residues long. Looked up from germline, CDR1 is DFQATT and CDR2 is SNEGSKA (reference sequence). CDR3 residues: CSSDREDYGYTF.